This T cell receptor beta chain was recorded in a study of regulatory T cells in long-lasting Graves disease. Time point described: newly diagnosed GD, antithyroid drugs for less than 3 months. Generation of the TCR library employed RNA extracted from PBMCs. In building TCR beta libraries, iRepertoire HTBI primers were used together with Arm-PCR of CDR3 regions. Each CDR3 protein is one row after TCRdb ran MiXCR on the multiplex PCR reads. This table holds hundreds of thousands of distinct CDR3 sequences, about 16% found once. Trimming left V 6 bases short and J 3 bases short, with 20 bases between. The germline V gene has CDR1 LNHDA and CDR2 SQIVND (reference sequence). The CDR3 length is 16 residues. The data also belong to a second study, concerning T cells in Graves' hyperthyroidism and ophthalmopathy.

This sequence was found in a woman younger than 45 with Graves disease. The V call is TRBV19, the J call TRBJ1-1, with D possibly being TRBD1 (5 bases). The sequencing here drew on peripheral blood mononuclear cells (PBMCs), taken at new diagnosis, from a patient treated with antithyroid drugs. CDR3 in amino acids: CASRSQTGGLYTEAFF. The CDR3 DNA follows: TGTGCCAGTAGATCTCAGACGGGGGGGTTGTACACTGAAGCTTTCTTT. Using reference TRBV19 and TRBJ1-1 for the parts outside the CDR3, the full variable domain is DGGITQSPKYLFRKEGQNVTLSCEQNLNHDAMYWYRQDPGQGLRLIYYSQIVNDFQKGDIAEGYSVSREKKESFPLTVTSAQKNPTAFYLCASRSQTGGLYTEAFFGQGTRLTVV.